This TCR beta chain is from a study of regulatory T cells in long-lasting Graves disease. Across the whole study: Persistence in Graves' disease denoted antithyroid drug use beyond 5 years alongside positive TSH receptor antibodies. Whole-study findings and limits: Persistent patients had a count of shared public clonotypes (about 2,700) that exceeded that of new patients (approximately 920). Among samples with persistent disease, TRBV28, TRBJ1-2 and TRBJ2-5 were favored.

CDR3 length: 15 residues. Trimming at V came to 4 bases and at J to 6 bases, leaving 10 bases not matched to a gene. Germline CDR1 reads PRHDT; CDR2 reads FYEKMQ (reference sequence). A note on this clonotype: Its matching antigen is unknown.

Arm-PCR of CDR3 regions with iRepertoire HTBI primers generated TCR beta libraries. One entry per CDR3 protein results from TCRdb running MiXCR on the multiplex PCR reads. The sample has hundreds of thousands of distinct CDR3 sequences; about 30% are singletons. Sample time point: persistent/refractory GD, antithyroid drugs over 5 years with positive TRAb. There was RNA extracted from PBMCs, and the TCR library was made from it. This receptor was obtained from a female donor with Graves disease. Material: peripheral blood mononuclear cells (PBMCs), obtained when the disease was refractory, from a patient treated with antithyroid drugs. The chain has TRBV13 and TRBJ1-2; 8 nucleotides agree with TRBD1. In nucleotides, the CDR3 is TGTGCCAGCAGCTCCCGCCGGACAGGGACTCATGGCTACACCTTC. This encodes CASSSRRTGTHGYTF.